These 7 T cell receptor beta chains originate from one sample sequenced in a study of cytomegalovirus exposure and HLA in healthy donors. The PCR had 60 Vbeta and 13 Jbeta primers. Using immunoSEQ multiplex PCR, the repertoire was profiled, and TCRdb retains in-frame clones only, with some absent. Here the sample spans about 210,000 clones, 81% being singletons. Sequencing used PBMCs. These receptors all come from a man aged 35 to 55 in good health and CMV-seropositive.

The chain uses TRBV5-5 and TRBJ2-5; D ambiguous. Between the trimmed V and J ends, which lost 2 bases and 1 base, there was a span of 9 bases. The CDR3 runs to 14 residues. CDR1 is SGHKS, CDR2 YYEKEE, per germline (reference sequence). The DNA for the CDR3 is TGTGCCAGCAGCTTTAATAGCCTCCAAGAGACCCAGTACTTC. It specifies CASSFNSLQETQYF.

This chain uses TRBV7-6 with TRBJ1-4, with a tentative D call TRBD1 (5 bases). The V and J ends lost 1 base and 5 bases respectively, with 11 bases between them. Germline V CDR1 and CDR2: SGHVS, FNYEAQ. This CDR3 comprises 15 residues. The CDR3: CASSLVGGVNEKLFF. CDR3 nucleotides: TGTGCCAGCAGCTTAGTCGGGGGGGTGAATGAAAAACTGTTTTTT.

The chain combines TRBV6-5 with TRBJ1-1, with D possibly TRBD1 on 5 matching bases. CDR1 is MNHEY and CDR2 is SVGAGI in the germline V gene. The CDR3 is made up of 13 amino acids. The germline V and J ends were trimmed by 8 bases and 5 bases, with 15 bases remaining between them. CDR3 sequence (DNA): TGTGCCAGCGGTGGAGGGGTCTGGACTGAAGCTTTCTTT. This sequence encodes CASGGGVWTEAFF.

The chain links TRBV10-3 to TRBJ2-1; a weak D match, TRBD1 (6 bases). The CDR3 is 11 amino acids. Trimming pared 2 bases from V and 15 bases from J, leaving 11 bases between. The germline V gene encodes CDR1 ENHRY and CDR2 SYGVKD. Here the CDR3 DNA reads TGTGCCATCAGTGAGGATGACAGGAGGTTCTTC. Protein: CAISEDDRRFF.

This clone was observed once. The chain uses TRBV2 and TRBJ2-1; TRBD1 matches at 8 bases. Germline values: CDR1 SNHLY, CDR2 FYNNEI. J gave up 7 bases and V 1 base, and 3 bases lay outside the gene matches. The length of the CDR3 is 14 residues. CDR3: CASSEGTGSNEQFF. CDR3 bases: TGTGCCAGCAGTGAAGGGACAGGGTCTAATGAGCAGTTCTTC.

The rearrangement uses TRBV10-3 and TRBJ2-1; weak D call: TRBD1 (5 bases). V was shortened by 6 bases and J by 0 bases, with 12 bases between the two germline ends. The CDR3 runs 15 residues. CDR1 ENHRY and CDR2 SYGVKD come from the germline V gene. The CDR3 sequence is CAIRQTVSSYNEQFF. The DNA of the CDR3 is TGTGCCATCAGGCAGACAGTGAGCTCCTACAATGAGCAGTTCTTC.

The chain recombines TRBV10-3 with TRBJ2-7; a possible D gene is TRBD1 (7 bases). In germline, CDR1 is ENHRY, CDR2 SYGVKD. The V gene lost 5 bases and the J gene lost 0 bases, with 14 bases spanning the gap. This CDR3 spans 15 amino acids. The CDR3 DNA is TGTGCCATCAGTAACAGGGGACTGAGCTCCTACGAGCAGTACTTC. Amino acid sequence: CAISNRGLSSYEQYF.